This entry lists 27 T cell receptor beta chains sequenced from one sample in a study of siplizumab effects on memory and regulatory T cells. The protocol was immunoSEQ multiplex PCR, while the TCRdb copy is restricted to in-frame clones and leaves out a portion. The sample carries roughly 92,000 clones, around 94% recorded once. Material: non-Treg CD4+ T cells sorted from blood. The origin of the receptors is a human donor in good health.

In DNA, the CDR3 is TGCGCCAGCAGCTTGGTGCCCGGGGGAAATACCGGGGAGCTGTTTTTT. This encodes CASSLVPGGNTGELFF. The V call is TRBV5-1, the J call TRBJ2-2, with D possibly TRBD2 on 6 matching bases. CDR1 is SGHRS, CDR2 YFSETQ, per germline. This CDR3 has 16 amino acids. V was clipped by 0 bases and J by 5 bases, with 14 bases between them.

The chain joins TRBV7-3 to TRBJ2-3; D possibly matches TRBD1 or TRBD2 (5 bases each). The CDR3 is 15 amino acids. CDR1 is SGHTA and CDR2 is FQGTGA in the germline V gene. Trimming took 2 bases from V and 0 from J, leaving 9 bases between them. The CDR3 DNA is TGTGCCAGCAGCTTAGGGGGAATTAGCACAGATACGCAGTATTTT. Protein sequence: CASSLGGISTDTQYF.

The rearrangement links TRBV7-9 to TRBJ1-2; TRBD1 is a possible D gene (6 bases). Trimming pared 2 bases from V and 4 bases from J, leaving 14 bases between. Germline loops: CDR1 SEHNR, CDR2 FQNEAQ (reference sequence). This CDR3 region has 15 residues. Written as DNA, the CDR3 is TGTGCCAGCAGCTTAACCTCCGGGGGCAGCTATGGCTACACCTTC. It codes for CASSLTSGGSYGYTF. Using reference TRBV7-9 and TRBJ1-2 for the parts outside the CDR3, the full variable domain is DTGVSQNPRHKITKRGQNVTFRCDPISEHNRLYWYRQTLGQGPEFLTYFQNEAQLEKSRLLSDRFSAERPKGSFSTLEIQRTEQGDSAMYLCASSLTSGGSYGYTFGSGTRLTVV.

V usage is TRBV6-5 and J usage is TRBJ2-3, with D unresolved. CDR3 length: 14 amino acids. The germline gives CDR1 MNHEY, CDR2 SVGAGI. V was pared by 0 bases and J by 0 bases, with 4 bases between. CDR3 bases: TGTGCCAGCAGTTACTCGAGGAGCACAGATACGCAGTATTTT. Residues: CASSYSRSTDTQYF.

This clone was observed once. This rearrangement joins TRBV28 to TRBJ1-4; the D gene is possibly TRBD1 (6 bases). V was pared by 3 bases and J by 7 bases, with 12 bases between. The germline CDR1 and CDR2 sequences are MDHEN and SYDVKM. The CDR3 consists of 14 residues. The CDR3: CASSLAGAGEKLFF. Written as DNA, the CDR3 is TGTGCCAGCAGTTTGGCAGGGGCGGGTGAAAAACTGTTTTTT.

The chain recombines TRBV19 with TRBJ2-2, with 11 bases matching TRBD2. The CDR3 has 16 residues. Germline CDR1 reads LNHDA; CDR2 reads SQIVND (reference sequence). The J segment lost 4 bases and the V segment lost 1 base, leaving 2 bases of the junction unmatched. The CDR3 is CASSIGLAGFTGELFF. The DNA of the CDR3 is TGTGCCAGTAGTATAGGACTAGCGGGATTCACCGGGGAGCTGTTTTTT. Full variable domain (rest looked up from reference TRBV19 and TRBJ2-2): DGGITQSPKYLFRKEGQNVTLSCEQNLNHDAMYWYRQDPGQGLRLIYYSQIVNDFQKGDIAEGYSVSREKKESFPLTVTSAQKNPTAFYLCASSIGLAGFTGELFFGEGSRLTVL.

This clone was seen a single time. V usage is TRBV5-1 and J usage is TRBJ2-1; TRBD2 is a possible D gene (6 bases). CDR1 and CDR2 from the germline V gene are SGHRS and YFSETQ. CDR3 length: 15 amino acids. Trimming shortened V by 2 bases and J by 0 bases, and 9 bases separated the two germline ends. The CDR3 sequence: CASSFPRDSYNEQFF. In DNA form, the CDR3 reads TGCGCCAGCAGCTTCCCGCGGGACTCCTACAATGAGCAGTTCTTC.

The rearrangement uses TRBV7-2 and TRBJ1-1; D uncertain. V shed 5 bases and J shed 3 bases, with 13 bases lying between them. The CDR3 spans 14 residues. The V gene's germline CDR1 is SGHTA and CDR2 FQGNSA. CDR3 coding DNA: TGTGCCAGCAGCCCCTTCCGGGTAGACACTGAAGCTTTCTTT. Translating it yields CASSPFRVDTEAFF.

This clone occurred once. The rearrangement joins TRBV5-4 to TRBJ2-1; TRBD2 matches at 13 bases. The germline CDR1 and CDR2 sequences are SGHNT and YYREEE (reference sequence). V was clipped by 4 bases and J by 1 base; unmatched bases: 8. CDR3 length: 18 residues. This CDR3 reads CASSAGTSGTPSYNEQFF. CDR3 sequence (DNA): TGTGCCAGCAGCGCTGGGACTAGCGGGACTCCGTCCTACAATGAGCAGTTCTTC.

The chain couples TRBV6-8 to TRBJ2-7; D is possibly TRBD1 or TRBD2 (6 bases each). V lost 5 bases and J lost 4, with 15 bases in between. Germline CDR1 is MNHGY and CDR2 is SAAAGT. The CDR3 runs to 14 residues. CDR3 amino acids: CASSPRGGTYEQYF. CDR3 nucleotide sequence: TGTGCCAGCAGTCCCCGAGGAGGGACATACGAGCAGTACTTC.

The CDR3: CASKRTVNLNTEAFF. In DNA form, the CDR3 reads TGTGCCAGTAAAAGGACAGTGAATTTGAACACTGAAGCTTTCTTT. The chain couples TRBV19 to TRBJ1-1; TRBD1 might be the D (6 bases). The CDR3 has 15 residues. Between the trimmed V and J ends, which lost 7 bases and 0 bases, there was a span of 15 bases. Germline CDR1 LNHDA, CDR2 SQIVND (reference sequence). Drawing the rest from reference TRBV19 and TRBJ1-1, the complete variable domain is DGGITQSPKYLFRKEGQNVTLSCEQNLNHDAMYWYRQDPGQGLRLIYYSQIVNDFQKGDIAEGYSVSREKKESFPLTVTSAQKNPTAFYLCASKRTVNLNTEAFFGQGTRLTVV.

The V and J genes are TRBV28 and TRBJ1-1; D gene uncertain. Trimming cost V 5 bases and J 6 bases, with 19 bases left between them. This CDR3 has 15 amino acids. Germline assignment: CDR1 MDHEN and CDR2 SYDVKM. CDR3 nucleotide sequence: TGTGCCAGCAGTGCCTCGGGCGGAGGCCCGCCTGAAGCTTTCTTT. Translating it yields CASSASGGGPPEAFF.

The CDR3 here is CASSSTGTPYGYTF. In DNA, the CDR3 is TGTGCCAGCAGCTCGACCGGGACACCTTATGGCTACACCTTC. V is TRBV7-2 and J is TRBJ1-2, with D tentatively TRBD1 (6 bases). The CDR3 contains 14 residues. The germline V gene has CDR1 SGHTA and CDR2 FQGNSA. V was pared by 4 bases and J by 5 bases, with 14 bases between. The full variable domain, its missing parts supplied by reference TRBV7-2 and TRBJ1-2, is GAGVSQSPSNKVTEKGKDVELRCDPISGHTALYWYRQSLGQGLEFLIYFQGNSAPDKSGLPSDRFSAERTGGSVSTLTIQRTQQEDSAVYLCASSSTGTPYGYTFGSGTRLTVV.

The CDR3, as DNA: TGTGCCACCAGCAGAGATACGACAATCGGGGGCTCACCCCTCCACTTT. This sequence encodes CATSRDTTIGGSPLHF. This chain connects TRBV15 to TRBJ1-6; tentative D call: TRBD1 (6 bases). Germline CDR1 reads LNHNV; CDR2 reads YYDKDF (reference sequence). The CDR3 extends over 16 amino acids. V was cut by 0 bases and J by 10 bases, with 16 bases left in between.

The chain uses TRBV5-1 and TRBJ2-2, with D tentatively TRBD1 or TRBD2 (5 bases each). The CDR3 runs to 16 residues. Trimming shortened V by 0 bases and J by 5 bases, and 14 bases separated the two germline ends. Germline V gives CDR1 SGHRS, CDR2 YFSETQ. CDR3 sequence (DNA): TGCGCCAGCAGCTTGGCCGCCCCAGGGAGAACCGGGGAGCTGTTTTTT. Its translation: CASSLAAPGRTGELFF. The full variable domain, in which reference TRBV5-1 and TRBJ2-2 provide the parts outside the CDR3, is KAGVTQTPRYLIKTRGQQVTLSCSPISGHRSVSWYQQTPGQGLQFLFEYFSETQRNKGNFPGRFSGRQFSNSRSEMNVSTLELGDSALYLCASSLAAPGRTGELFFGEGSRLTVL.

V and J are TRBV15 and TRBJ1-2; D may be TRBD1 (5 bases). Trimming left V 0 bases short and J 4 bases short, with 21 bases between. The CDR3 spans 18 residues. CDR1 is LNHNV, CDR2 YYDKDF, per germline (reference sequence). The CDR3 nucleotides read TGTGCCACCAGCAGAGAGTCGGCAGGGTCAAGATATGGCTATGGCTACACCTTC. Translation: CATSRESAGSRYGYGYTF.

V gene TRBV19 combines with J gene TRBJ1-2; TRBD1 aligns across 9 bases. The CDR3 is made up of 17 amino acids. Germline CDR1 and CDR2: LNHDA and SQIVND (reference sequence). J was trimmed by 1 base and V by 6 bases; bases with no gene match: 12. This CDR3 is CASRLKQGASGNYGYTF. For the CDR3, the DNA is TGTGCCAGTAGGCTCAAACAGGGGGCGAGTGGTAACTATGGCTACACCTTC.

The chain employs TRBV7-9 and TRBJ1-1; possibly TRBD1 for D (6 bases). The V end was cut by 4 bases, the J end by 11 bases, with 20 bases between. CDR1 is SEHNR, CDR2 FQNEAQ, per germline (reference sequence). This CDR3 contains 14 residues. The DNA for the CDR3 is TGTGCCAGCAGCTCCCCCCGCTGGGGGCGTGAGGCTTTCTTT. Translating gives CASSSPRWGREAFF.

Only a few counts were recorded for this clone. This rearrangement joins TRBV7-9 to TRBJ1-5; D gene unclear. The V and J ends lost 7 bases and 1 base respectively, with 8 bases between them. The V gene's germline CDR1 is SEHNR and CDR2 FQNEAQ (reference sequence). This CDR3 is built from 13 residues. CDR3: CASTGSSNQPQHF. In nucleotides, the CDR3 is TGTGCCAGCACTGGAAGCAGCAATCAGCCCCAGCATTTT.

V and J are TRBV7-3 and TRBJ2-6; TRBD2 agrees at 14 bases. With 4 bases clipped from V and 2 bases from J, the junction kept 7 bases outside the gene matches. Germline lookup yields CDR1 SGHTA and CDR2 FQGTGA. This CDR3 has 19 residues. CDR3 region: CASSSPRLAGGPGANVLTF. In DNA, the CDR3 is TGTGCCAGCAGCTCCCCCCGACTAGCGGGGGGGCCTGGGGCCAACGTCCTGACTTTC.

The rearrangement uses TRBV10-3 and TRBJ2-7; D remains unclear. V lost 7 bases to trimming and J lost 9 bases, with 16 bases between them. The CDR3 contains 12 residues. CDR1 and CDR2 from the germline V gene are ENHRY and SYGVKD. For the CDR3, the DNA is TGTGCCATCAAGGCCAGTGGATCCGGGCAGTACTTC. Its translation: CAIKASGSGQYF.

In this sample, this clone turned up a few times. This rearrangement joins TRBV5-5 to TRBJ2-2; D gene uncertain. CDR1 and CDR2 from the germline V gene are SGHKS and YYEKEE (reference sequence). The CDR3 covers 13 residues. V was cut by 4 bases and J by 4 bases, with 8 bases left in between. CDR3 nucleotide sequence: TGTGCCAGCAGCAATGGGGTCACCGGGGAGCTGTTTTTT. Translating gives CASSNGVTGELFF. The full variable domain, its missing parts supplied by reference TRBV5-5 and TRBJ2-2, is DAGVTQSPTHLIKTRGQQVTLRCSPISGHKSVSWYQQVLGQGPQFIFQYYEKEERGRGNFPDRFSARQFPNYSSELNVNALLLGDSALYLCASSNGVTGELFFGEGSRLTVL.

Of note for this clone: The same CDR3 arises from other DNA sequences in this sample as well. The chain employs TRBV7-3 and TRBJ1-5, with 7 positions matching TRBD1. Trimming took 5 bases from V and 5 from J; bases not matched to a gene: 3. The CDR3 covers 13 residues. CDR1 and CDR2 from the germline V gene are SGHTA and FQGTGA. The DNA of the CDR3 is TGTGCCAGCAGCCTTGACAGGGATCAGCCCCAGCATTTT. It yields the protein CASSLDRDQPQHF.

This chain joins TRBV6-1 and TRBJ2-4; weak D call: TRBD1 (6 bases). V lost 7 bases and J lost 9, with 19 bases in between. Germline V gene lookup returns CDR1 MNHNS and CDR2 SASEGT. CDR3 length equals 14 residues. The CDR3 DNA reads as TGTGCCAGCACCAGAATTTTTGTAGGGGGCATTCAGTACTTC. It is translated as CASTRIFVGGIQYF.

The gene calls are TRBV6-4 and TRBJ1-1; TRBD1 is a possible D gene (5 bases). The V end was cut by 6 bases, the J end by 5 bases, with 13 bases between. Germline assignment: CDR1 MRHNA and CDR2 SNTAGT. This CDR3 spans 13 amino acids. The CDR3 bases are TGTGCCAGCAGCAGTTTCCAGGGTACTGAAGCTTTCTTT. It encodes CASSSFQGTEAFF.

The chain links TRBV21-1 to TRBJ2-5; no check of the table's D call, TRBD1, against the DNA was made. TRBV21-1 is listed as a pseudogene. This CDR3 is 12 amino acids long. CDR3 sequence (DNA): TGTGCCAGCAGCAACAGGGGAGAGACCCAGTACTTC. Amino acid sequence: CASSNRGETQYF.

The rearrangement joins TRBV6-1 to TRBJ1-1; 7 bases match TRBD1. The CDR3 consists of 18 residues. J lost 0 bases, V lost 0 bases, and 10 bases had no gene match. The germline V gene encodes CDR1 MNHNS and CDR2 SASEGT. Here the CDR3 reads CASSEAPGQARMNTEAFF. The CDR3 DNA reads TGTGCCAGCAGTGAAGCACCCGGACAGGCAAGAATGAACACTGAAGCTTTCTTT.